A selection of T cell receptor beta chains follows, all from one sample in a study of cytomegalovirus exposure and HLA in healthy donors. Sequencing used immunoSEQ multiplex PCR; TCRdb keeps in-frame clones, though not all of them. Altogether 200,000 to 250,000 clones are present, under 95% being singletons, with the ten largest covering approximately 1%. Sequencing was done on a sample of PBMCs. Receptors were obtained from a woman under 30 in good health and CMV-seronegative. The CDR3 runs from the conserved cysteine through the conserved F or W. D genes are given only for firm matches. Where a row states a size, it is once, few, many or the class of an expanded clone; other rows omit it.

clone size: NA
J gene: TRBJ1-1
D gene: NA
V gene: TRBV4-1
CDR3 protein: CASSQVGNTEAFF
CDR3 DNA: TGCGCCAGCAGCCAAGTCGGGAACACTGAAGCTTTCTTT

clone size: NA
J gene: TRBJ2-7
D gene: NA
V gene: TRBV7-3
CDR3 protein: CASSLGGVDEQYF
CDR3 DNA: TGTGCCAGCAGCTTGGGGGGTGTCGACGAGCAGTACTTC

clone size: NA
J gene: TRBJ2-7
D gene: TRBD1
V gene: TRBV18
CDR3 protein: CASSPPVGTAYEQYF
CDR3 DNA: TGTGCCAGCTCACCACCTGTCGGGACAGCCTACGAGCAGTACTTC

clone size: NA
J gene: TRBJ2-1
D gene: NA
V gene: TRBV11-3
CDR3 protein: CASSFSNNEQFF
CDR3 DNA: TGTGCCAGCAGCTTTTCCAACAATGAGCAGTTCTTC

clone size: once
J gene: TRBJ2-7
D gene: TRBD2
V gene: TRBV6-5
CDR3 protein: CASSLAGELHEQYF
CDR3 DNA: TGTGCCAGCAGTCTGGCGGGAGAACTCCACGAGCAGTACTTC

clone size: NA
J gene: TRBJ1-2
D gene: NA
V gene: TRBV5-1
CDR3 protein: CASSLQGWENGYTF
CDR3 DNA: TGCGCCAGCAGCCTTCAAGGGTGGGAGAATGGCTACACCTTC

clone size: NA
J gene: TRBJ2-7
D gene: NA
V gene: TRBV2
CDR3 protein: CASSEAGLSSYEQYF
CDR3 DNA: TGTGCCAGCAGTGAAGCGGGACTCTCTTCCTACGAGCAGTACTTC

clone size: NA
J gene: TRBJ2-1
D gene: TRBD2
V gene: TRBV10-1
CDR3 protein: CASSDLLAVSEQFF
CDR3 DNA: TGCGCCAGCAGTGATTTACTAGCGGTTTCTGAGCAGTTCTTC

clone size: NA
J gene: TRBJ2-7
D gene: TRBD2
V gene: TRBV29-1
CDR3 protein: CSVEDWIAGVREQYF
CDR3 DNA: TGCAGCGTTGAAGATTGGATAGCGGGAGTCCGGGAGCAGTACTTC

clone size: NA
J gene: TRBJ2-7
D gene: NA
V gene: TRBV7-9
CDR3 protein: CASSSGLSTSYEQYF
CDR3 DNA: TGTGCCAGCAGCTCCGGACTCTCAACCTCCTACGAGCAGTACTTC